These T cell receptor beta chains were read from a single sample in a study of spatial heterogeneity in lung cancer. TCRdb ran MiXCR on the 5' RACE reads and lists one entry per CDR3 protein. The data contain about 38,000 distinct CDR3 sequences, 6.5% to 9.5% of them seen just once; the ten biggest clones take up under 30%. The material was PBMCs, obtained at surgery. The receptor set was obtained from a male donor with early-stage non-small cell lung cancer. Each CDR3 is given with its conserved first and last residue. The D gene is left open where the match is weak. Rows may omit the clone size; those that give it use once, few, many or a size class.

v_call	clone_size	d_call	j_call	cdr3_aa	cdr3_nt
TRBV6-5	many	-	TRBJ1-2	CASSYGGGILGYTF	TGTGCCAGCAGTTACGGAGGAGGGATCCTTGGCTACACCTTC
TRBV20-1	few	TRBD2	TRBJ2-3	CSAREARTSGDTQYF	TGCAGTGCTAGAGAGGCCCGGACTAGCGGAGATACGCAGTATTTT
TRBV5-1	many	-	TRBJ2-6	CASTDITAGANVLTF	TGCGCCAGCACCGACATAACTGCTGGGGCCAACGTCCTGACTTTC
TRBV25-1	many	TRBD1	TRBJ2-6	CASSEIGQAYSGANVLTF	TGTGCCAGCAGTGAAATTGGACAGGCTTACTCTGGGGCCAACGTCCTGACTTTC
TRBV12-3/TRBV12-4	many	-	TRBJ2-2	CASTPQGVTGELFF	TGTGCCAGCACCCCCCAAGGGGTCACCGGGGAGCTGTTTTTT
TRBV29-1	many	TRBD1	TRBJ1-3	CSAVDAGTGTGNTIYF	TGCAGCGCCGTGGACGCCGGGACAGGGACTGGAAACACCATATATTTT
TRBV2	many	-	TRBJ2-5	CASSGLTAGAQYF	TGTGCCAGCAGTGGGCTAACCGCCGGGGCCCAGTACTTC
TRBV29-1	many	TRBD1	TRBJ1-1	CSVSHPTGSTEAFF	TGCAGCGTTTCTCACCCGACAGGGAGCACTGAAGCTTTCTTT
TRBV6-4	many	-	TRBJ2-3	CASQSRAQGADTQYF	TGTGCCAGCCAAAGCCGCGCGCAGGGTGCAGATACGCAGTATTTT
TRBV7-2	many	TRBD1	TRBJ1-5	CASSIDRDQPQHF	TGTGCCAGCAGCATAGACAGGGATCAGCCCCAGCATTTT
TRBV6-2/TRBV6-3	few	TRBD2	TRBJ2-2	CASSYTSGRDTGELFF	TGTGCCAGCAGTTACACTAGCGGGAGGGACACCGGGGAGCTGTTTTTT
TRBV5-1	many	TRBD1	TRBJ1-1	CASSPWTGDLMNTEAFF	TGCGCCAGCAGCCCCTGGACAGGCGACCTAATGAACACTGAAGCTTTCTTT
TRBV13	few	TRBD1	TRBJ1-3	CASSLLGQGTGNTIYF	TGTGCCAGCAGCCTCTTGGGACAGGGGACTGGAAACACCATATATTTT
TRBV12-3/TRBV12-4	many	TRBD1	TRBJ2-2	CASRARGTGELFF	TGTGCCAGCAGAGCCAGGGGGACCGGGGAGCTGTTTTTT
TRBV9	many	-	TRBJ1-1	CASSESGTGNTEAFF	TGTGCCAGCAGCGAGAGCGGGACGGGGAACACTGAAGCTTTCTTT
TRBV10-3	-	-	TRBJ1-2	CAISDSYGYTF	TGTGCCATCAGTGATAGCTATGGCTACACCTTC
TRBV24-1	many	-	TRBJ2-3	CATSDKLGGPDTQYF	TGTGCCACCAGTGACAAGTTGGGGGGCCCAGATACGCAGTATTTT
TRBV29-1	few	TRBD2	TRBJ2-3	CSVDPSGRGTDTQYF	TGCAGCGTTGACCCCAGCGGGAGAGGGACAGATACGCAGTATTTT
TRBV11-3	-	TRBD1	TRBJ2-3	CASSPRTGEGADTQYF	TGTGCCAGCAGCCCTCGGACAGGGGAGGGGGCAGATACGCAGTATTTT
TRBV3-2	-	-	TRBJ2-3	CATGDTQYF	TGTGCCACCGGTGATACGCAGTATTTT
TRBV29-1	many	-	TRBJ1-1	CSVGVPGGTEAFF	TGCAGCGTTGGAGTCCCGGGGGGTACTGAAGCTTTCTTT
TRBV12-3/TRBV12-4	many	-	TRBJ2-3	CASSTQDTQYF	TGTGCCAGCAGCACCCAAGATACGCAGTATTTT
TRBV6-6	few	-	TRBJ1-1	CASTTEAFF	TGTGCCAGCACGACTGAAGCTTTCTTT
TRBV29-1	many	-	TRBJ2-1	CSVEILLSTDSYNEQFF	TGCAGCGTTGAGATTTTACTTTCTACCGACTCCTACAATGAGCAGTTCTTC
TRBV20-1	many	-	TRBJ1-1	CSARDHPGLAEAFF	TGCAGTGCTAGAGATCATCCGGGTCTAGCTGAAGCTTTCTTT
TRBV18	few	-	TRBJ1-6	CASSNTQRDNSPLHF	TGTGCCAGCTCAAATACTCAGAGGGATAATTCACCCCTCCACTTT